A selection of T cell receptor beta chains follows, all from one sample in a study of T cell repertoires in cytomegalovirus infection. TCRdb fed the reads into MiXCR, producing one record per CDR3 protein. The sample consists of 300,000 to 450,000 distinct CDR3 sequences, 15% to 20% of them appearing once. The sequencing sample was made of PBMCs. All receptors come from a human donor in good health (CMV status not recorded). Some clones in this sample may be carry-over from other donors' samples. Each CDR3 is given with its conserved first and last residue. D genes are given only for firm matches. Expanded clones are given a class, and other clones once, few, many or no size at all.

J,D,size,V,CDR3,DNA
TRBJ1-2,.,few,TRBV15,CATSRDQSYGYTF,TGTGCCACCAGCAGAGATCAGTCGTATGGCTACACCTTC
TRBJ2-2,.,many,TRBV7-2,CASSVTSWDTGELFF,TGTGCCAGCAGCGTAACTAGTTGGGACACCGGGGAGCTGTTTTTT
TRBJ1-1,.,few,TRBV10-3,CAISPGPGDTEAFF,TGTGCCATCTCACCAGGACCAGGGGACACTGAAGCTTTCTTT
TRBJ2-5,TRBD1,.,TRBV19,CASSPRQGWGETQYF,TGTGCCAGTAGTCCAAGACAGGGTTGGGGAGAGACCCAGTACTTC
TRBJ1-2,.,once,TRBV19,CASKAETGDNYGYTF,TGTGCCAGTAAGGCGGAAACAGGCGATAACTATGGCTACACCTTC
TRBJ1-1,.,few,TRBV7-9,CASFPPWTPPSTEAFF,TGTGCCAGCTTCCCACCTTGGACACCACCGAGCACTGAAGCTTTCTTT
TRBJ2-7,TRBD2,few,TRBV20-1,CSASSGTSTYEQYF,TGCAGTGCTTCCTCCGGGACTAGCACCTACGAGCAGTACTTC
TRBJ1-1,TRBD1,.,TRBV12-3/TRBV12-4,CASSPSDRFKAFF,TGTGCCAGCAGTCCATCGGACAGGTTTAAGGCTTTCTTT
TRBJ2-7,TRBD2,many,TRBV7-9,CASSPRLRGRLEFYEQYF,TGTGCCAGCAGCCCCCGACTCCGCGGGAGACTGGAGTTCTACGAGCAGTACTTC
TRBJ2-3,.,many,TRBV7-2,CASSPRSGSTDTQYF,TGTGCCAGCAGCCCCCGTAGCGGTAGCACAGATACGCAGTATTTT
TRBJ2-3,.,many,TRBV7-2,CASSLARASRGDTQYF,TGTGCCAGCAGCTTAGCGAGGGCTAGCCGGGGAGATACGCAGTATTTT
TRBJ2-7,.,many,TRBV7-2,CASSPWAGGSYEQYF,TGTGCCAGCAGCCCGTGGGCGGGCGGCTCCTACGAGCAGTACTTC
TRBJ1-5,.,few,TRBV6-2/TRBV6-3,CASSYSGGALSNQPQHF,TGTGCCAGCAGTTACTCGGGCGGGGCCCTTAGCAATCAGCCCCAGCATTTT
TRBJ2-4,TRBD2,.,TRBV19,CASSTVAGANIQYF,TGTGCCAGTAGTACTGTAGCGGGAGCAAACATTCAGTACTTC
TRBJ2-2,.,.,TRBV4-1,CASSQEAGYTGELFF,TGCGCCAGCAGCCAAGAAGCGGGTTACACCGGGGAGCTGTTTTTT
TRBJ1-1,.,once,TRBV27,CASSFKRSTEAFF,TGTGCCAGCAGTTTTAAGAGAAGCACTGAAGCTTTCTTT
TRBJ2-7,.,.,TRBV5-1,CASSLEPRSYEQYF,TGCGCCAGCAGCTTGGAGCCTAGATCCTACGAGCAGTACTTC
TRBJ2-5,.,.,TRBV19,CASSIRGRRGETQYF,TGTGCCAGTAGTATACGTGGTCGGAGGGGAGAGACCCAGTACTTC
TRBJ1-6,.,once,TRBV2,CASSEGQGYSPLHF,TGTGCCAGCAGTGAGGGGCAGGGTTACTCACCCCTCCACTTT
TRBJ2-1,TRBD2,many,TRBV19,CASSILAGGGDEQFF,TGTGCCAGTAGTATACTAGCGGGAGGCGGGGATGAGCAGTTCTTC
TRBJ2-1,TRBD1,.,TRBV5-3,CASSWPRDSVYNEQFF,TGTGCCAGCAGCTGGCCCCGGGACAGCGTGTACAATGAGCAGTTCTTC
TRBJ2-3,.,many,TRBV28,CASSYDGSTDTQYF,TGTGCCAGCAGTTATGACGGAAGCACAGATACGCAGTATTTT
TRBJ1-1,.,.,TRBV18,CASSTNRPGPMNTEAFF,TGTGCCAGCTCAACCAACCGACCGGGACCAATGAACACTGAAGCTTTCTTT
TRBJ2-3,.,few,TRBV24-1,CATSGRASDTQYF,TGTGCCACCAGTGGAAGAGCTTCAGATACGCAGTATTTT
TRBJ1-4,.,few,TRBV7-9,CASRGTGATNEKLFF,TGTGCCAGCAGGGGGACGGGGGCAACTAATGAAAAACTGTTTTTT
TRBJ2-7,TRBD1,many,TRBV7-2,CASSLPRTGSYEQYF,TGTGCCAGCAGCTTACCACGGACAGGGTCCTACGAGCAGTACTTC
TRBJ1-3,TRBD1,few,TRBV28,CASFDRGPRNTIYF,TGTGCCAGCTTCGACAGGGGGCCTAGAAACACCATATATTTT
TRBJ1-5,TRBD1,many,TRBV10-3,CAISDSGTGGFNQPQHF,TGTGCCATCAGTGACTCCGGGACAGGGGGTTTCAATCAGCCCCAGCATTTT
TRBJ2-7,.,once,TRBV19,CASSIGWALRYEQYF,TGTGCCAGTTCTATAGGTTGGGCGCTTCGGTACGAGCAGTACTTC
TRBJ2-3,TRBD1,.,TRBV2,CASRESTGFETDTQYF,TGTGCCAGCAGAGAATCGACAGGGTTCGAGACAGATACGCAGTATTTT
TRBJ2-1,.,.,TRBV6-2/TRBV6-3,CASSYRASHPSYNEQFF,TGTGCCAGCAGTTACAGGGCTAGTCATCCCTCCTACAATGAGCAGTTCTTC
TRBJ2-7,.,.,TRBV20-1,CSATTSGTGAYEQYF,TGCAGTGCAACTACCTCCGGGACGGGGGCCTACGAGCAGTACTTC
TRBJ2-1,.,.,TRBV5-5,CASSLAPNRVNEQFF,TGTGCCAGCAGTCTTGCCCCCAACAGGGTGAATGAGCAGTTCTTC
TRBJ1-1,TRBD1,many,TRBV7-2,CASSRDRVIPEAFF,TGTGCCAGCAGCCGGGACAGGGTTATCCCTGAAGCTTTCTTT
TRBJ2-1,TRBD2,many,TRBV7-2,CASSLGGGNYNEQFF,TGTGCCAGCAGCTTAGGCGGGGGTAATTACAATGAGCAGTTCTTC
TRBJ2-1,.,.,TRBV29-1,CSLVLRGYTYNEQFF,TGCAGCCTGGTTTTGAGGGGATATACCTACAATGAGCAGTTCTTC
TRBJ2-1,.,.,TRBV12-3/TRBV12-4,CASRGRNEQFF,TGTGCCAGCAGAGGCCGGAATGAGCAGTTCTTC
TRBJ2-7,TRBD2,.,TRBV5-6,CASSPLAGVAGRNEQYF,TGTGCCAGCAGTCCACTAGCGGGAGTTGCCGGGAGAAACGAGCAGTACTTC
TRBJ2-7,.,many,TRBV10-3,CAISDQRYEQYF,TGTGCCATCAGTGATCAACGCTACGAGCAGTACTTC